This T cell receptor (beta chain) appears in the sequencing data of a study of blood T cell repertoires in COVID-19. Study information: Some COVID-19 samples were acute and others convalescent; all came from the United States, Italy and Spain. The analysed material was cDNA or gDNA that came from T cells, B-cell-depleted T cells, or PBMCs.

Only in-frame clones appear in the TCRdb table, and some are missing; sequencing was by immunoSEQ multiplex PCR. The table shows approximately 500,000 clones, with roughly 85% occurring only once. Unmatched junction bases numbered 8, after V lost 4 bases and J lost 0 bases. This CDR3 has 16 amino acids. Germline CDR1 and CDR2: LNHDA and SQIVND (reference sequence). This chain links TRBV19 with TRBJ1-2, with 7 bases identical to TRBD1. The clonotype comes from a human donor in a cohort sampled during active COVID-19. Sequencing was done on a sample of peripheral blood. CDR3 nucleotide sequence: TGTGCCAGTAGTAGCCGGGACAGCACGACTAACTATGGCTACACCTTC. This encodes CASSSRDSTTNYGYTF.